These T cell receptor beta chains were read from a single sample in a study of blood T cell repertoires in COVID-19. Clones were read by immunoSEQ multiplex PCR, and TCRdb kept only the in-frame ones, dropping some. The data hold roughly 120,000 clones, with approximately 84% observed a single time. The sequencing sample was made of peripheral blood. These receptors originate from a man between 70 and 80 years old with active or convalescent COVID-19. Both conserved end residues are part of each CDR3. The D gene is left open where the match is weak. The size entry is marked missing in some rows and otherwise reads once, few, many or a size class.

j_gene: TRBJ2-1; d_gene: NA; v_gene: TRBV9; abundance: NA; CDR3nt: TGTGCCAGCAGCGAGGGTACAGGGTTTTGGAGCTCCTACAATGAGCAGTTCTTC; CDR3aa: CASSEGTGFWSSYNEQFF
j_gene: TRBJ2-2; d_gene: NA; v_gene: TRBV7-7; abundance: once; CDR3nt: TGTGCTAGCAGCTTAGTACCAGGGGCGATCGGGGAGCTGTTTTTT; CDR3aa: CASSLVPGAIGELFF
j_gene: TRBJ1-4; d_gene: NA; v_gene: TRBV12-3/TRBV12-4; abundance: NA; CDR3nt: TGTGCCAGCAGCCATTCCTCCAGAGGACTGTTTTTT; CDR3aa: CASSHSSRGLFF
j_gene: TRBJ2-3; d_gene: NA; v_gene: TRBV15; abundance: NA; CDR3nt: TGTGCCACCAGCAGAGCCCCAGGAGATACGCAGTATTTT; CDR3aa: CATSRAPGDTQYF
j_gene: TRBJ1-1; d_gene: NA; v_gene: TRBV6-2/TRBV6-3; abundance: NA; CDR3nt: TGTGCCAGCAGTTACACCGGGTCTTTGGGAGGGGCCACTGAAGCTTTCTTT; CDR3aa: CASSYTGSLGGATEAFF
j_gene: TRBJ2-2; d_gene: TRBD2; v_gene: TRBV9; abundance: NA; CDR3nt: TGTGCCAGCGCCCTGGCGGGGGGGCCTAGCACCGGGGAGCTGTTTTTT; CDR3aa: CASALAGGPSTGELFF
j_gene: TRBJ2-5; d_gene: TRBD2; v_gene: TRBV9; abundance: NA; CDR3nt: TGTGCCAGCAGCTTCCGGGGGGGGATTAAAGAGACCCAGTACTTC; CDR3aa: CASSFRGGIKETQYF
j_gene: TRBJ2-1; d_gene: NA; v_gene: TRBV12-5; abundance: few; CDR3nt: TGTGCTAGTGGTTTGTCGGTGGGAGGAGCAATGAAGCAGTTCTTC; CDR3aa: CASGLSVGGAMKQFF
j_gene: TRBJ1-2; d_gene: TRBD1; v_gene: TRBV5-1; abundance: NA; CDR3nt: TGCGCCAGCAGCTTGGGGTGGGACAGGCTCAACTATGGCTACACCTTC; CDR3aa: CASSLGWDRLNYGYTF
j_gene: TRBJ2-5; d_gene: NA; v_gene: TRBV5-1; abundance: NA; CDR3nt: TGCGCCAGCACCCCGGGAGTAGTCCAAGAGACCCAGTACTTC; CDR3aa: CASTPGVVQETQYF
j_gene: TRBJ2-3; d_gene: NA; v_gene: TRBV29-1; abundance: NA; CDR3nt: TGCAGCGCCACCCTAGCAGGAGATACGCAGTATTTT; CDR3aa: CSATLAGDTQYF
j_gene: TRBJ1-5; d_gene: NA; v_gene: TRBV3-1/TRBV3-2; abundance: once; CDR3nt: TGTGCCAGCAGCCAAGCGGCAGGCAGTCAGCCCCAGCATTTT; CDR3aa: CASSQAAGSQPQHF
j_gene: TRBJ2-7; d_gene: TRBD2; v_gene: TRBV3-1/TRBV3-2; abundance: NA; CDR3nt: TGTGCCAGCAGCATTAGCGGGAGAGGCGAGCAGTACTTC; CDR3aa: CASSISGRGEQYF
j_gene: TRBJ1-1; d_gene: TRBD1; v_gene: TRBV6-5; abundance: few; CDR3nt: TGTGCCAGCAGTTACGGCAGGGGGGACACTGAAGCTTTCTTT; CDR3aa: CASSYGRGDTEAFF
j_gene: TRBJ2-3; d_gene: NA; v_gene: TRBV15; abundance: NA; CDR3nt: TGTGCCACCAGCAGAGATCAGGCAGATACGCAGTATTTT; CDR3aa: CATSRDQADTQYF
j_gene: TRBJ1-2; d_gene: TRBD1; v_gene: TRBV9; abundance: NA; CDR3nt: TGTGCCAGCAGCGTGACCGGACAGGGGGCCTATGGCTACACCTTC; CDR3aa: CASSVTGQGAYGYTF
j_gene: TRBJ1-2; d_gene: TRBD1; v_gene: TRBV28; abundance: NA; CDR3nt: TGTGCCAGCAGTTTAGCAGGCAGGGGGGTAATCTATGGCTACACCTTC; CDR3aa: CASSLAGRGVIYGYTF
j_gene: TRBJ2-7; d_gene: NA; v_gene: TRBV3-1/TRBV3-2; abundance: NA; CDR3nt: TGTGCCAGCAGCCAAACCCTTGATCGCGGGGGCAAGGGAGAGCAGTACTTC; CDR3aa: CASSQTLDRGGKGEQYF
j_gene: TRBJ1-2; d_gene: NA; v_gene: TRBV19; abundance: NA; CDR3nt: TGTGCCAGTAGTATAGATTTGCACCGCGGTTTGGGCTATGGCTACACCTTC; CDR3aa: CASSIDLHRGLGYGYTF
j_gene: TRBJ2-7; d_gene: NA; v_gene: TRBV15; abundance: NA; CDR3nt: TGTGCCACCAGCTCCCGGGAGGAGCAGTACTTC; CDR3aa: CATSSREEQYF
j_gene: TRBJ1-2; d_gene: TRBD1; v_gene: TRBV29-1; abundance: NA; CDR3nt: TGCAGCGTTGATTTAGGGGGCGCGACAGTCGGGGGCTACACCTTC; CDR3aa: CSVDLGGATVGGYTF
j_gene: TRBJ2-1; d_gene: TRBD2; v_gene: TRBV5-5; abundance: NA; CDR3nt: TGTGCCAGCAGCCCGCGTGGAGCGGGGGTTCTATACAATGAGCAGTTCTTC; CDR3aa: CASSPRGAGVLYNEQFF
j_gene: TRBJ2-1; d_gene: NA; v_gene: TRBV19; abundance: once; CDR3nt: TGTGCCAGTAGTCTACAGGCGCTCCCCGGTGAGCAGTTCTTC; CDR3aa: CASSLQALPGEQFF
j_gene: TRBJ1-3; d_gene: NA; v_gene: TRBV6-5; abundance: NA; CDR3nt: TGTGCCAGCGAGGGCTCTGGAAACACCATATATTTT; CDR3aa: CASEGSGNTIYF
j_gene: TRBJ1-5; d_gene: NA; v_gene: TRBV5-8; abundance: NA; CDR3nt: TGTGCCAGCAACACTAATTCCCTCAAGGGGAATCAGCCCCAGCATTTT; CDR3aa: CASNTNSLKGNQPQHF
j_gene: TRBJ1-4; d_gene: NA; v_gene: TRBV2; abundance: NA; CDR3nt: TGTGCCAGCACCCAACGACAAGGAACTAATGAAAAACTGTTTTTT; CDR3aa: CASTQRQGTNEKLFF
j_gene: TRBJ2-2; d_gene: NA; v_gene: TRBV10-1; abundance: NA; CDR3nt: TGCGCCAGCCGGGGGAGGGGGTTCAGCACCGGGGAGCTGTTTTTT; CDR3aa: CASRGRGFSTGELFF
j_gene: TRBJ2-3; d_gene: NA; v_gene: TRBV27; abundance: NA; CDR3nt: TGTGCCAGCAGTCGACAGAACGCTGGCACAGATACGCAGTATTTT; CDR3aa: CASSRQNAGTDTQYF
j_gene: TRBJ1-6; d_gene: NA; v_gene: TRBV6-1; abundance: NA; CDR3nt: TGTGCCAGCAGTGAATTCGGGCAAACGTCCAGGGTTGGTTCACCCCTCCACTTT; CDR3aa: CASSEFGQTSRVGSPLHF
j_gene: TRBJ2-1; d_gene: TRBD2; v_gene: TRBV28; abundance: NA; CDR3nt: TGTGCCAGCGTGGCGGGAGGGAACAATGAGCAGTTCTTC; CDR3aa: CASVAGGNNEQFF
j_gene: TRBJ2-1; d_gene: TRBD1; v_gene: TRBV9; abundance: NA; CDR3nt: TGTGCCAGCAGCAGACGGGACAGGGTGTTGGATGAGCAGTTCTTC; CDR3aa: CASSRRDRVLDEQFF
j_gene: TRBJ2-1; d_gene: TRBD2; v_gene: TRBV6-6; abundance: once; CDR3nt: TGTGCCAGCAGCCGTAGCGGGGGTAATGAGCAGTTCTTC; CDR3aa: CASSRSGGNEQFF
j_gene: TRBJ2-3; d_gene: NA; v_gene: TRBV5-1; abundance: NA; CDR3nt: TGCGCCAGCAGCTTGAGCATCGCGGGAGATACGCAGTATTTT; CDR3aa: CASSLSIAGDTQYF
j_gene: TRBJ1-3; d_gene: NA; v_gene: TRBV6-6; abundance: NA; CDR3nt: TGTGCCAGCAGTTACGTCACAGGGTACTCTGGAAACACCATATATTTT; CDR3aa: CASSYVTGYSGNTIYF
j_gene: TRBJ2-1; d_gene: TRBD2; v_gene: TRBV4-2; abundance: NA; CDR3nt: TGTGCCAGCAGCCAAGAGGGGACTAGCGGGAGGGCCTATGAGCAGTTCTTC; CDR3aa: CASSQEGTSGRAYEQFF
j_gene: TRBJ1-6; d_gene: TRBD1; v_gene: TRBV7-9; abundance: few; CDR3nt: TGTGCCAGCAGCTCGACCGAGGGGGCGCGGTCACCCCTCCACTTT; CDR3aa: CASSSTEGARSPLHF
j_gene: TRBJ1-1; d_gene: NA; v_gene: TRBV29-1; abundance: NA; CDR3nt: TGCAGCGTTGCGGGGACTGAAGCTTTCTTT; CDR3aa: CSVAGTEAFF
j_gene: TRBJ2-1; d_gene: NA; v_gene: TRBV7-6; abundance: NA; CDR3nt: TGTGCCAGCAGCTTAATCCCAGGAGGGGCGGGCATTTCCTACAATGAGCAGTTCTTC; CDR3aa: CASSLIPGGAGISYNEQFF
j_gene: TRBJ2-2; d_gene: TRBD2; v_gene: TRBV28; abundance: NA; CDR3nt: TGTGCCAGAGCCTCGGGGACTAGCGGGAGGGCCCCTTGTTATTTTCGCACCGGGGAGCTGTTTTTT; CDR3aa: CARASGTSGRAPCYFRTGELFF
j_gene: TRBJ2-1; d_gene: NA; v_gene: TRBV7-6; abundance: few; CDR3nt: TGTGCCAGCAGCTTAGTCGTTGTAGCTATGAGCTCCTACAATGAGCAGTTCTTC; CDR3aa: CASSLVVVAMSSYNEQFF
j_gene: TRBJ1-4; d_gene: NA; v_gene: TRBV4-1; abundance: NA; CDR3nt: TGCGCCAGCAGCCAAGCTTGGGGACAAGGCGAAAAACTGTTTTTT; CDR3aa: CASSQAWGQGEKLFF
j_gene: TRBJ2-7; d_gene: NA; v_gene: TRBV14; abundance: NA; CDR3nt: TGTGCCAGCAGCCAGGCGTTACAGGGTCCCTACGAGCAGTACTTC; CDR3aa: CASSQALQGPYEQYF
j_gene: TRBJ1-2; d_gene: NA; v_gene: TRBV14; abundance: NA; CDR3nt: TGTGCCAGCAGCCAAGCTAGGGTGAGCGGCTATGGCTACACCTTC; CDR3aa: CASSQARVSGYGYTF
j_gene: TRBJ2-3; d_gene: TRBD2; v_gene: TRBV30; abundance: NA; CDR3nt: TGTGCCTGGAGATTTACTAGCGCAGATACGCAGTATTTT; CDR3aa: CAWRFTSADTQYF
j_gene: TRBJ2-5; d_gene: NA; v_gene: TRBV7-2; abundance: NA; CDR3nt: TGTGCCAGCAGCTGGGACGGACTACCCCAAGAGACCCAGTACTTC; CDR3aa: CASSWDGLPQETQYF
j_gene: TRBJ2-3; d_gene: TRBD1; v_gene: TRBV6-2/TRBV6-3; abundance: NA; CDR3nt: TGTGCCAGCAGTTCCCCAAGGACAGGGGCAGATACGCAGTATTTT; CDR3aa: CASSSPRTGADTQYF
j_gene: TRBJ2-7; d_gene: NA; v_gene: TRBV2; abundance: NA; CDR3nt: TGTGCCAGCAGTGAGGGGGCGGGCTTGTACGAGCAGTACTTC; CDR3aa: CASSEGAGLYEQYF
j_gene: TRBJ2-1; d_gene: TRBD2; v_gene: TRBV7-3; abundance: NA; CDR3nt: TGTGCCAGCAGTTACTACGGGAGGAATGAGCAGTTCTTC; CDR3aa: CASSYYGRNEQFF
j_gene: TRBJ2-4; d_gene: NA; v_gene: TRBV19; abundance: NA; CDR3nt: TGTGCCAGTAGTATAGGGAGCGTCCTAGCCAAAAACATTCAGTACTTC; CDR3aa: CASSIGSVLAKNIQYF